This TCR beta chain was profiled in a study of tumor-infiltrating lymphocytes in primary liver carcinoma. As regards this clonotype: A much more abundant neighbour one base away suggests this may be a read error.

TCR beta cDNA was made from 500 ng total RNA with a constant-region primer. The TCR beta library was amplified through three nested multiplex PCR rounds in a modified ARM-PCR procedure. The first two PCR rounds used TRBV1-TRBV30 forward primers with a C-beta reverse primer, around 10 cycles each. TCRdb reprocessed the multiplex PCR reads with MiXCR, giving one entry per CDR3 protein. The sample lists approximately 190,000 distinct CDR3 sequences, around 85% occurring once. Bulk tissue was left unsorted, and RNA and DNA were co-extracted from about 20-30 mg of it. CDR3 length: 14 residues. Germline CDR1 and CDR2: GTSNPN and SVGIG (reference sequence). V was clipped by 1 base and J by 4 bases, with 13 bases between them.

The sequenced material came from tumor tissue from primary liver carcinoma. The gene calls are TRBV30 and TRBJ1-1; D uncertain. This sequence originates from a man aged 40-50 years with primary liver carcinoma and hepatitis B virus infection. The CDR3 reads CAWSAWALGTEAFF. CDR3 coding DNA: TGTGCCTGGAGTGCATGGGCGCTGGGCACTGAAGCTTTCTTT.